This T cell receptor (beta chain) emerged from a study of cytomegalovirus exposure and HLA in healthy donors. General observations from the study: Rarity held for most TCR sequences, but there were some public TCRs that occurred in many donors.

CDR1 is SQVTM, CDR2 ANQGSEA, per germline. V was clipped by 5 bases and J by 0 bases, with 7 bases between them. CDR3 length: 13 amino acids. Notes on this clone: Its antigen is currently unknown.

The study ran its PCR with 60 Vbeta and 13 Jbeta primers. The authors' processing: The count from a later analysis was tens of millions of unique TCR beta chains, about 9.9 million of them shared. TCRdb keeps only in-frame clones here, not all; method: immunoSEQ multiplex PCR. The V and J calls and the clone size are those of that table, but D and trimming were determined from the DNA. The sample has 150,000 to 200,000 clones, around 85% seen once; the top ten hold 1%. Sequencing used PBMCs. The V call is TRBV29-1, the J call TRBJ2-2; D might be TRBD1 (5 bases). This receptor was obtained from a boy younger than 10 in good health and CMV-seronegative. The CDR3 bases are TGCAGCGTTAGGGGCACGAACACCGGGGAGCTGTTTTTT. Amino acid sequence: CSVRGTNTGELFF.